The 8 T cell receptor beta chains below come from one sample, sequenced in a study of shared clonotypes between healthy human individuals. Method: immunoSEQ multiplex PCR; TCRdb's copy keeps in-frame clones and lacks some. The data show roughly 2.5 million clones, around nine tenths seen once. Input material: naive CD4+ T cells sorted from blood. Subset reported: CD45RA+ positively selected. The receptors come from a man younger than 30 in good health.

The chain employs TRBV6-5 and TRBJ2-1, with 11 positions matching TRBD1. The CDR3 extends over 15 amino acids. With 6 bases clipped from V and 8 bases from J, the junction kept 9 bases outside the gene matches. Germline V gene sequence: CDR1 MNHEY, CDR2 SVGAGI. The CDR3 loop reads CASSYRDRGTYEQFF. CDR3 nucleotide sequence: TGTGCCAGCAGCTACCGGGACAGGGGGACGTATGAGCAGTTCTTC.

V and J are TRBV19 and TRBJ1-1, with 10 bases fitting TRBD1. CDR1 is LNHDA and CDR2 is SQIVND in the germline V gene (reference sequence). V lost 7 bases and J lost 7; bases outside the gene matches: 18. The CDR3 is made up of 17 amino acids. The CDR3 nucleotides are TGTGCCAGTACCCATATGGAGCGGACAGGGGGACACAATGAAGCTTTCTTT. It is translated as CASTHMERTGGHNEAFF.

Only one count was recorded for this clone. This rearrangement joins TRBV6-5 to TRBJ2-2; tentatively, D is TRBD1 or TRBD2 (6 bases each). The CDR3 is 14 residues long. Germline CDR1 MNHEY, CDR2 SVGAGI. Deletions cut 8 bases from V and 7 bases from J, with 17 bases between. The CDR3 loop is CASRPGAGIGELFF. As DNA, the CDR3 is TGTGCCAGCCGCCCGGGGGCTGGGATCGGGGAGCTGTTTTTT.

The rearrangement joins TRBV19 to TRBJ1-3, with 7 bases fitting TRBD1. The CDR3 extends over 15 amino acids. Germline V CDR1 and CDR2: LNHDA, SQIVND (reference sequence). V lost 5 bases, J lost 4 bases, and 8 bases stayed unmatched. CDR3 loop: CASSVQGLEGNTIYF. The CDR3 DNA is TGTGCCAGTAGTGTACAGGGGCTCGAAGGAAACACCATATATTTT.

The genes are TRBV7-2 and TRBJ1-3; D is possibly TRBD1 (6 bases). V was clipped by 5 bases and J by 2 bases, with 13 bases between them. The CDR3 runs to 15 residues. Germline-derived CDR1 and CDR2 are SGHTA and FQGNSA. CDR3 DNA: TGTGCCAGCAGCCGGAACAGGGTCCCTGGAAACACCATATATTTT. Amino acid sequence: CASSRNRVPGNTIYF.

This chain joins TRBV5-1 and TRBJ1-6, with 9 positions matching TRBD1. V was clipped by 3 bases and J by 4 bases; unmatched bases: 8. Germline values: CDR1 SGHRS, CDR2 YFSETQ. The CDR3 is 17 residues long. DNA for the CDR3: TGCGCCAGCAGCTACACAGGGGGCGCAGATTATAATTCACCCCTCCACTTT. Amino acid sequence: CASSYTGGADYNSPLHF.

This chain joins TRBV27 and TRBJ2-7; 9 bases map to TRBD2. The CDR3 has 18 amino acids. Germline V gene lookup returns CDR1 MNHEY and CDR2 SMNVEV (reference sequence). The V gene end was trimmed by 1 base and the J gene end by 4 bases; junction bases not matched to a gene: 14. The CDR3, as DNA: TGTGCCAGCAGTTTATATCCGACTAGCGGAGTCTCCTCATACGAGCAGTACTTC. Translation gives CASSLYPTSGVSSYEQYF.

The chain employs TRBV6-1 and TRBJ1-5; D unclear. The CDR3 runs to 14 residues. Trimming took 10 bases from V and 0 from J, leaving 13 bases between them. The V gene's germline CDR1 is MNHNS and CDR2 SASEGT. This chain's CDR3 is CATFLRDSNQPQHF. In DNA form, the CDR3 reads TGTGCCACCTTTTTGAGGGATAGCAATCAGCCCCAGCATTTT.